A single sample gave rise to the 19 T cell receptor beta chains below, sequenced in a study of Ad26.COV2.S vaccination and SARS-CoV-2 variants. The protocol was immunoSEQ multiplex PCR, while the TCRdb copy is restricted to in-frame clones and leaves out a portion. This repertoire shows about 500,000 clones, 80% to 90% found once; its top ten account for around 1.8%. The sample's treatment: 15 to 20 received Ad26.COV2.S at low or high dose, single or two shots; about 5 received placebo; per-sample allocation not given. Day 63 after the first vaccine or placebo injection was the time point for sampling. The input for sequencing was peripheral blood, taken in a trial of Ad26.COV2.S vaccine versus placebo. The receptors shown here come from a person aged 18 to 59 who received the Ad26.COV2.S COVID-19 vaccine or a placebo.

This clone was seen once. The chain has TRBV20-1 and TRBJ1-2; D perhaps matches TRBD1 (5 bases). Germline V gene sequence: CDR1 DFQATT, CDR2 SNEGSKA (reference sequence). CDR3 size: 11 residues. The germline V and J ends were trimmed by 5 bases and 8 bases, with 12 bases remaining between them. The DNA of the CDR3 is TGCAGTGCTCTGAGACCAGGGGGCTACACCTTC. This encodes CSALRPGGYTF.

CDR3 in DNA: TGCGCCAGCAGCGCCGCGGGACAGGGGTGGGTTGCTTTCTTT. Its translation is CASSAAGQGWVAFF. The chain combines TRBV5-1 with TRBJ1-1, with 10 bases fitting TRBD1. The CDR3 is 14 amino acids. With V trimmed by 4 bases and J by 11 bases, 11 bases remained unmatched. Per the germline V gene, CDR1 is SGHRS and CDR2 is YFSETQ.

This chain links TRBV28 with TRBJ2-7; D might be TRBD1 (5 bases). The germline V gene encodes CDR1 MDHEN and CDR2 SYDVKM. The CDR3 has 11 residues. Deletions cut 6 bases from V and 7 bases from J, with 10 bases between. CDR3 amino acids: CASRRSGEQYF. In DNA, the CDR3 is TGTGCCAGCAGGAGATCAGGGGAGCAGTACTTC. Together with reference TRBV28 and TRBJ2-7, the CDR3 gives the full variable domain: DVKVTQSSRYLVKRTGEKVFLECVQDMDHENMFWYRQDPGLGLRLIYFSYDVKMKEKGDIPEGYSVSREKKERFSLILESASTNQTSMYLCASRRSGEQYFGPGTRLTVT.

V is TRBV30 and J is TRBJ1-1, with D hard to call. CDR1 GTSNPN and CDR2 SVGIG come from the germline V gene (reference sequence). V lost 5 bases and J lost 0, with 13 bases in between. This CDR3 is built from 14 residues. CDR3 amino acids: CAWAPRGLNTEAFF. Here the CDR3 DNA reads TGTGCCTGGGCACCCCGGGGTCTGAACACTGAAGCTTTCTTT.

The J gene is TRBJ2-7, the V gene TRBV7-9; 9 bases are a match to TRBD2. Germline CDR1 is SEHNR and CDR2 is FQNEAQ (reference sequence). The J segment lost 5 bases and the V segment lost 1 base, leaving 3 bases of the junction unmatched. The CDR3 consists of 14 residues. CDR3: CASSLVAGVDEQYF. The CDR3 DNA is TGTGCCAGCAGCTTAGTAGCGGGAGTGGACGAGCAGTACTTC.

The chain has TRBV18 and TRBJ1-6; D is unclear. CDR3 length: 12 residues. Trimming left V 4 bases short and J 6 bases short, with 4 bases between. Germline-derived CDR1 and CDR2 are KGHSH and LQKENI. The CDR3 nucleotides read TGTGCCAGCTCACGACCTAATTCACCCCTCCACTTT. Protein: CASSRPNSPLHF.

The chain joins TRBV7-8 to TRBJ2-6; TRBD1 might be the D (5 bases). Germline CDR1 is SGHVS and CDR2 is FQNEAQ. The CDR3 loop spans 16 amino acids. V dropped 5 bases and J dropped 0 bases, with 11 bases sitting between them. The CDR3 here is CASSRDRYSGANVLTF. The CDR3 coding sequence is TGTGCCAGCAGCAGAGACAGATACTCTGGGGCCAACGTCCTGACTTTC.

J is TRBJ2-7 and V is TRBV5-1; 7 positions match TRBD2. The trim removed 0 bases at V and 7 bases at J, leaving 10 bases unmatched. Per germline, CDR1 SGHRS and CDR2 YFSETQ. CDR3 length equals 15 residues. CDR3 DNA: TGCGCCAGCAGCTTGGCGGCTAGCGGAAACTGGGAGCAGTACTTC. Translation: CASSLAASGNWEQYF.

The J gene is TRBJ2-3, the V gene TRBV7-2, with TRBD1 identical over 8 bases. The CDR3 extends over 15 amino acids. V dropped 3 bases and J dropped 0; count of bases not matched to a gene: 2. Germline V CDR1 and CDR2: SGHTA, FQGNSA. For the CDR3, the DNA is TGTGCCAGCAGCTTTGACAGGGGCAGCACAGATACGCAGTATTTT. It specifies CASSFDRGSTDTQYF.

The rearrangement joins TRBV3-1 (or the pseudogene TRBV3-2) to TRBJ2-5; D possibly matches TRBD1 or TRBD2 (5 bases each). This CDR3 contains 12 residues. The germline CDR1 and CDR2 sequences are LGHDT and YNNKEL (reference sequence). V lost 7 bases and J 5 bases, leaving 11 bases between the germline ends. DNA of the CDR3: TGTGCCAGCACGCGGTGGGGGGAGACCCAGTACTTC. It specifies CASTRWGETQYF.

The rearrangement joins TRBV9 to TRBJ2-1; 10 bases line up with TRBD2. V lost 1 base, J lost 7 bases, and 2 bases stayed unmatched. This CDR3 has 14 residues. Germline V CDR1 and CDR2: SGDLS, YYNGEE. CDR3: CASSVLAGVNEQFF. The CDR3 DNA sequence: TGTGCCAGCAGCGTACTAGCGGGAGTTAATGAGCAGTTCTTC.

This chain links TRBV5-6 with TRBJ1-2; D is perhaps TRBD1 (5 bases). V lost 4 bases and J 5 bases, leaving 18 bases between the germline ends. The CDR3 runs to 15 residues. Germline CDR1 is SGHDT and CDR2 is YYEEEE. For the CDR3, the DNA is TGTGCCAGCAGCCTGCGCCAATCGGGACCATATGGCTACACCTTC. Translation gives CASSLRQSGPYGYTF.

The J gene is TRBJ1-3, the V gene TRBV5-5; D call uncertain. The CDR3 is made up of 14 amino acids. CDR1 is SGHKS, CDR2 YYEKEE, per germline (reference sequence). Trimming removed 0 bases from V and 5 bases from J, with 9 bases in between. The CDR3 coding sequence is TGTGCCAGCAGCTTGGCCAGGTACCGAAACACCATATATTTT. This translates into CASSLARYRNTIYF. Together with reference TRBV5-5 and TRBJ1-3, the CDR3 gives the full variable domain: DAGVTQSPTHLIKTRGQQVTLRCSPISGHKSVSWYQQVLGQGPQFIFQYYEKEERGRGNFPDRFSARQFPNYSSELNVNALLLGDSALYLCASSLARYRNTIYFGEGSWLTVV.

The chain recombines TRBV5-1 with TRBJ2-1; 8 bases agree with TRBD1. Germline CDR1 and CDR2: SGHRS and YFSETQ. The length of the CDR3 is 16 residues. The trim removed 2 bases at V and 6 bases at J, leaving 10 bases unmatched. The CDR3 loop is CASSLLTGTGSNEQFF. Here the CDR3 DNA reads TGCGCCAGCAGCTTACTTACCGGGACAGGTAGCAATGAGCAGTTCTTC.

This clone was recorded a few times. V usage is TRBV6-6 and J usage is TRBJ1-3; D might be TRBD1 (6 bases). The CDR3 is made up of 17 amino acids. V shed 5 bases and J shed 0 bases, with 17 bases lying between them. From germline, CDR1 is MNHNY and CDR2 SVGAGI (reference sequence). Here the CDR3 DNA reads TGTGCCAGCAGTCCGGAGACAGGATTTAACTCTGGAAACACCATATATTTT. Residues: CASSPETGFNSGNTIYF.

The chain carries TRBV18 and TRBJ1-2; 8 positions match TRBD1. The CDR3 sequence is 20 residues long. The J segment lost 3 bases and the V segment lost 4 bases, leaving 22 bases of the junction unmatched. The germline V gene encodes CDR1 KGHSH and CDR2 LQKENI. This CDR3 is CASSHRQGRAGGGDYYGYTF. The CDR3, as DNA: TGTGCCAGCTCACACCGACAGGGGCGAGCAGGGGGCGGCGATTACTATGGCTACACCTTC.

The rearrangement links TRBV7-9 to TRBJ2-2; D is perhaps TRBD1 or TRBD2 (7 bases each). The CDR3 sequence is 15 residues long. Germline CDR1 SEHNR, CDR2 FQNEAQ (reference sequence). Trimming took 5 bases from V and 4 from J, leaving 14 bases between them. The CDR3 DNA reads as TGTGCCAGCAGCCCAGGGGGGGTCGGCACCGGGGAGCTGTTTTTT. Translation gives CASSPGGVGTGELFF.

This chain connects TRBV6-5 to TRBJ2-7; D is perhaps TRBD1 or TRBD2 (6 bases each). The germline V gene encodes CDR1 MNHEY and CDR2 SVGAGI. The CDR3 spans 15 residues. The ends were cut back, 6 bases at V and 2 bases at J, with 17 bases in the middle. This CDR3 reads CASSQQGGLTYEQYF. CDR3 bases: TGTGCCAGCAGCCAACAGGGAGGACTAACCTACGAGCAGTACTTC.

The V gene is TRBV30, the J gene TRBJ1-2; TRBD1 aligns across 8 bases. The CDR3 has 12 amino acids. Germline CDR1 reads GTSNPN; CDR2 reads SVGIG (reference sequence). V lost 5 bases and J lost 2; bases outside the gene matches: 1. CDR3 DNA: TGTGCCTGGCGGACAGGGAACTATGGCTACACCTTC. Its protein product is CAWRTGNYGYTF. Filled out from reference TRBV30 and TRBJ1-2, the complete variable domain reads SQTIHQWPATLVQPVGSPLSLECTVEGTSNPNLYWYRQAAGRGLQLLFYSVGIGQISSEVPQNLSASRPQDRQFILSSKKLLLSDSGFYLCAWRTGNYGYTFGSGTRLTVV.